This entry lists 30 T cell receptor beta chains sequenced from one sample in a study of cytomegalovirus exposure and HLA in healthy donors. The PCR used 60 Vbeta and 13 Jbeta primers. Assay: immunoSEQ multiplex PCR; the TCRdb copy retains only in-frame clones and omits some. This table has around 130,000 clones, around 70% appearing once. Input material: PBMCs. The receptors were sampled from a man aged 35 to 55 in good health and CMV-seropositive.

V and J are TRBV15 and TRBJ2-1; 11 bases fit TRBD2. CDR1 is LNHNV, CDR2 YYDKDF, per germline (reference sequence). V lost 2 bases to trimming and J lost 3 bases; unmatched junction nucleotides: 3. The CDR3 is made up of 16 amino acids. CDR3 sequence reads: CATSRKTSGIYNEQFF. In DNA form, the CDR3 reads TGTGCCACCAGCAGAAAGACTAGCGGGATCTACAATGAGCAGTTCTTC.

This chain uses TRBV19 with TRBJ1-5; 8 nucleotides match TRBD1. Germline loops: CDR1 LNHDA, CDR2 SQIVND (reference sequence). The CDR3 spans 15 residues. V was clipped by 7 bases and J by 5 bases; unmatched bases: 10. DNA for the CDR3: TGTGCCAGTACCATAAGACAGGGGTACGATCAGCCCCAGCATTTT. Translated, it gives CASTIRQGYDQPQHF.

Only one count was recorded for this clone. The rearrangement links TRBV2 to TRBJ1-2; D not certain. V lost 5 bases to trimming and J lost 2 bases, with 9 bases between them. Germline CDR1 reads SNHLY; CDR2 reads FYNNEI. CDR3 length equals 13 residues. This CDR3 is CASSMSKNYGYTF. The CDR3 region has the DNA TGTGCCAGCAGTATGTCTAAGAACTATGGCTACACCTTC.

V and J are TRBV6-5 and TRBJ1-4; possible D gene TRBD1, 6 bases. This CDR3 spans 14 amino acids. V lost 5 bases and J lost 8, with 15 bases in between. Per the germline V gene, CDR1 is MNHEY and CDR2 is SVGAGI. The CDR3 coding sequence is TGTGCCAGCAGTGACAACAGGGAGATAGAAAAACTGTTTTTT. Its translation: CASSDNREIEKLFF.

The CDR3 DNA is TGTGCCAGTAGTAGGAGGGACGGACATAGCAATCAGCCCCAGCATTTT. It codes for CASSRRDGHSNQPQHF. The chain links TRBV19 to TRBJ1-5, with D possibly being TRBD1 (5 bases). The CDR3 consists of 16 residues. Trimming left V 4 bases short and J 0 bases short, with 13 bases between. CDR1 and CDR2 (germline): LNHDA, SQIVND (reference sequence).

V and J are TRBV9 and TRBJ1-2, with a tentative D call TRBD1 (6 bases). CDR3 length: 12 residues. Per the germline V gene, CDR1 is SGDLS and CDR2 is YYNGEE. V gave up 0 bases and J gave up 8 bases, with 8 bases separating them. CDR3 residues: CASSVAGVGYTF. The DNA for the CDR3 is TGTGCCAGCAGCGTAGCAGGGGTCGGCTACACCTTC.

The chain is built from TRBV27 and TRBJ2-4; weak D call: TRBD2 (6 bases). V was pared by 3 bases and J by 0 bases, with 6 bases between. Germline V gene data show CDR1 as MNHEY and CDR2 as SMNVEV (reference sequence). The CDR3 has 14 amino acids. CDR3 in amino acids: CASSFGGAKNIQYF. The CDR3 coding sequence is TGTGCCAGCAGTTTCGGGGGAGCCAAAAACATTCAGTACTTC.

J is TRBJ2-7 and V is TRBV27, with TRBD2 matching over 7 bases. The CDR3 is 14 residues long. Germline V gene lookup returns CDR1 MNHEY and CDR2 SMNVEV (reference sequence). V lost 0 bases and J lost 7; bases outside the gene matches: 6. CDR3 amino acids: CASSLSRAGGEQYF. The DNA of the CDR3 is TGTGCCAGCAGTTTATCGCGGGCCGGGGGGGAGCAGTACTTC.

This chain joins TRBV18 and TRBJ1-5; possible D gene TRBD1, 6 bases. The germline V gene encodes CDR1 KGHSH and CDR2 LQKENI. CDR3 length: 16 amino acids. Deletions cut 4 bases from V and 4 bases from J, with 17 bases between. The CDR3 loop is CASSRTQGGVNQPQHF. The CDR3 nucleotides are TGTGCCAGCTCACGAACACAGGGAGGGGTAAATCAGCCCCAGCATTTT.

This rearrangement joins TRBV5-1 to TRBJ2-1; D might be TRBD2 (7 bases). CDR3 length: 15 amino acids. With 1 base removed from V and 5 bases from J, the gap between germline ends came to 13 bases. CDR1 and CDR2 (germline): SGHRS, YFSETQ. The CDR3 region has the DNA TGCGCCAGCAGCTTGAGGACTAGGGGGGACAATGAGCAGTTCTTC. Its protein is CASSLRTRGDNEQFF.

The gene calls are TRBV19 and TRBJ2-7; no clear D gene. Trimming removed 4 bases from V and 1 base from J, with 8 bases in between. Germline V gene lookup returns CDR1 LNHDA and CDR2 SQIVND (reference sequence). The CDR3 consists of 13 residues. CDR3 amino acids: CASSRPPSYEQYF. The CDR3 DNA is TGTGCCAGTAGTAGGCCACCATCCTACGAGCAGTACTTC.

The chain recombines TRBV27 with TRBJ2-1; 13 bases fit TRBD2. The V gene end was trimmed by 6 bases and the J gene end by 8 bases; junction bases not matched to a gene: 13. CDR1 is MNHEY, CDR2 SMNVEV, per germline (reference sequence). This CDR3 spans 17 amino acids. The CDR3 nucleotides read TGTGCCAGCAGACCCGGACTAGCGGGAGTATCGTACGATGAGCAGTTCTTC. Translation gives CASRPGLAGVSYDEQFF.

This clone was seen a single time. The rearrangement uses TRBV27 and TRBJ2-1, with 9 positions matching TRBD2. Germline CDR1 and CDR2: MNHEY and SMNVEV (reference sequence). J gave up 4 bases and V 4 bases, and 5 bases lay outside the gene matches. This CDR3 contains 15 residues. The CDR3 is CASSSAGGTYNEQFF. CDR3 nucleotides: TGTGCCAGCAGTTCAGCGGGGGGTACATACAATGAGCAGTTCTTC.

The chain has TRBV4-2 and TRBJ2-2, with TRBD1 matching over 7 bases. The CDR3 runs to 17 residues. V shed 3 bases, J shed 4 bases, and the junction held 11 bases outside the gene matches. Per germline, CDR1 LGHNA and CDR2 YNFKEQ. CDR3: CASSHRGITSLTGELFF. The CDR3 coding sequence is TGTGCCAGCAGCCACAGGGGGATTACATCTCTCACCGGGGAGCTGTTTTTT.

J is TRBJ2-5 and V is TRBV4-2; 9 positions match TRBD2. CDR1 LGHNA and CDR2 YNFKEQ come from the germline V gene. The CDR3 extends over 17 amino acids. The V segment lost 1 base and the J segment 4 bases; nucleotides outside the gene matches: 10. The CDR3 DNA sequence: TGTGCCAGCAGCCAAGTCGCTAGCGGGATGGGCGGAGAGACCCAGTACTTC. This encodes CASSQVASGMGGETQYF.

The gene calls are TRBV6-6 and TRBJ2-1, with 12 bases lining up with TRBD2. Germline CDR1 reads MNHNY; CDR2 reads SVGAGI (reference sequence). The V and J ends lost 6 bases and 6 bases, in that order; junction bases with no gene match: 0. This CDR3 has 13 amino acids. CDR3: CASRTSGGNEQFF. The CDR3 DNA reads TGTGCCAGCAGGACTAGCGGGGGCAATGAGCAGTTCTTC.

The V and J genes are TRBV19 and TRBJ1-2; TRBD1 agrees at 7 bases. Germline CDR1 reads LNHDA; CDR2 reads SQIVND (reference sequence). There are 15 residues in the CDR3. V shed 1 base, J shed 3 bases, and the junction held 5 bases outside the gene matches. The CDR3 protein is CASSIATGTDYGYTF. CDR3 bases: TGTGCCAGTAGTATAGCCACCGGGACAGACTATGGCTACACCTTC.

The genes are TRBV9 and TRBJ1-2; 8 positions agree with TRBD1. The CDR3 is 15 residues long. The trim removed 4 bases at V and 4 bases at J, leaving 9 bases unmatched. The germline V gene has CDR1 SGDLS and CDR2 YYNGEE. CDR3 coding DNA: TGTGCCAGCAGCATCGACCCCGGGACAGGCTATGGCTACACCTTC. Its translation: CASSIDPGTGYGYTF.

This CDR3 reads CSAGRENYGYTF. DNA for the CDR3: TGCAGCGCGGGGCGGGAGAACTATGGCTACACCTTC. The V gene is TRBV29-1, the J gene TRBJ1-2, with a weak D call TRBD1 (5 bases). The CDR3 is 12 amino acids. V was shortened by 7 bases and J by 2 bases, with 11 bases between the two germline ends. Germline CDR1 reads SQVTM; CDR2 reads ANQGSEA.

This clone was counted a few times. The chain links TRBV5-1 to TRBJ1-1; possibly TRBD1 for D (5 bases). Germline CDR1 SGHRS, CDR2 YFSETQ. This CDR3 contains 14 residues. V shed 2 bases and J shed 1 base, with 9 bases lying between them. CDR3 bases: TGCGCCAGCAGCTTCCGGGGGGGGAACACTGAAGCTTTCTTT. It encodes CASSFRGGNTEAFF.

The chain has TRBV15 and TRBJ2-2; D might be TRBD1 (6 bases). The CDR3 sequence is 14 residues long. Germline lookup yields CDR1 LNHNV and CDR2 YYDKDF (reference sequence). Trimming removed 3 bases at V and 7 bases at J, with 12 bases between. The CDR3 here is CATSRDRSDGELFF. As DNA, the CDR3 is TGTGCCACCAGCAGGGACAGATCAGACGGGGAGCTGTTTTTT.

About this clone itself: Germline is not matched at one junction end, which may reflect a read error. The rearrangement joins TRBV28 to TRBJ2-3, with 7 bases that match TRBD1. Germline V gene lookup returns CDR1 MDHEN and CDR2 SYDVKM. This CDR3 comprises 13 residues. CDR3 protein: CASSLQGQDRQYF. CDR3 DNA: TGTGCCAGCAGTTTACAAGGACAGGATAGGCAGTATTTT.

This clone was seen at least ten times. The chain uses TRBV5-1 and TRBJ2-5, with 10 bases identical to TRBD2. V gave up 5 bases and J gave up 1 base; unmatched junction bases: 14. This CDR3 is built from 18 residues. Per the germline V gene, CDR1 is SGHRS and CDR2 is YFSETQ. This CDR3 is CASRSGAMASGSQETQYF. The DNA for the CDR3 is TGCGCCAGCAGGTCCGGGGCCATGGCTAGCGGGAGCCAAGAGACCCAGTACTTC. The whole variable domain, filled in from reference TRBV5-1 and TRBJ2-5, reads KAGVTQTPRYLIKTRGQQVTLSCSPISGHRSVSWYQQTPGQGLQFLFEYFSETQRNKGNFPGRFSGRQFSNSRSEMNVSTLELGDSALYLCASRSGAMASGSQETQYFGPGTRLLVL.

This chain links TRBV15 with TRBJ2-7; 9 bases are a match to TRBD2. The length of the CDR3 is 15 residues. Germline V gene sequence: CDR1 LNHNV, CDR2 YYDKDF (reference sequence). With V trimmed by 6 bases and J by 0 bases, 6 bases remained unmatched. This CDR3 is CATSGLAGISYEQYF. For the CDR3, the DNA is TGTGCCACCAGTGGCCTAGCGGGGATCTCCTACGAGCAGTACTTC. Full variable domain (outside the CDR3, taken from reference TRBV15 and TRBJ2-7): DAMVIQNPRYQVTQFGKPVTLSCSQTLNHNVMYWYQQKSSQAPKLLFHYYDKDFNNEADTPDNFQSRRPNTSFCFLDIRSPGLGDTAMYLCATSGLAGISYEQYFGPGTRLTVT.

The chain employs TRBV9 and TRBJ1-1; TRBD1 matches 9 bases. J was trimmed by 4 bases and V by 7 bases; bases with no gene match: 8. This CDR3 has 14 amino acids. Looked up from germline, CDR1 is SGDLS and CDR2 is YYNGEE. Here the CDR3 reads CASVRGQGGTEAFF. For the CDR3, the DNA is TGTGCCAGCGTCAGGGGACAGGGAGGCACTGAAGCTTTCTTT. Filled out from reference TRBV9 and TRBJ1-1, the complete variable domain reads DSGVTQTPKHLITATGQRVTLRCSPRSGDLSVYWYQQSLDQGLQFLIQYYNGEERAKGNILERFSAQQFPDLHSELNLSSLELGDSALYFCASVRGQGGTEAFFGQGTRLTVV.

In DNA, the CDR3 is TGTGCCAGCAGCTACCCCGGTGGAGGGACCCAGTACTTC. Protein product: CASSYPGGGTQYF. The gene calls are TRBV7-2 and TRBJ2-5; D may be TRBD2 (5 bases). Per germline, CDR1 SGHTA and CDR2 FQGNSA. The CDR3 has 13 residues. The ends were cut back, 4 bases at V and 7 bases at J, with 13 bases in the middle.

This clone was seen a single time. CDR3 DNA: TGTGCCAGCAGTGATGAGCGGGAGGCGGGCAATGAGCAGTTCTTC. Translated, it gives CASSDEREAGNEQFF. The chain carries TRBV28 and TRBJ2-1; 9 positions agree with TRBD2. CDR3 size: 15 residues. Germline V gene data show CDR1 as MDHEN and CDR2 as SYDVKM. The V segment lost 5 bases and the J segment 6 bases; nucleotides outside the gene matches: 8.

CDR3 sequence reads: CASSSFDRVYSGGNTIYF. The CDR3 bases are TGTGCCAGCAGCTCCTTCGACAGGGTGTATTCGGGTGGAAACACCATATATTTT. The chain carries TRBV7-2 and TRBJ1-3, with 7 nucleotides matching TRBD1. CDR3 length: 18 amino acids. With 4 bases clipped from V and 3 bases from J, the junction kept 15 bases outside the gene matches. Germline V gene data show CDR1 as SGHTA and CDR2 as FQGNSA.

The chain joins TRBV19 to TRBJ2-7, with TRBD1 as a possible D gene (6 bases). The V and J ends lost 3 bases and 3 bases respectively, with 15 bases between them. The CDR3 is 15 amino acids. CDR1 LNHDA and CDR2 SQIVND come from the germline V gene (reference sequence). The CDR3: CASSIESGAVYEQYF. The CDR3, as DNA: TGTGCCAGTAGTATTGAGTCAGGGGCCGTCTACGAGCAGTACTTC.

This CDR3 is CASSPKTSGVEQFF. CDR3 bases: TGCGCCAGCAGCCCCAAGACTAGCGGGGTAGAGCAGTTCTTC. This sequence joins TRBV5-1 and TRBJ2-1; TRBD2 matches at 11 bases. CDR1 is SGHRS, CDR2 YFSETQ, per germline. The CDR3 runs to 14 residues. The J segment lost 10 bases and the V segment lost 4 bases, leaving 7 bases of the junction unmatched.